This T cell receptor beta chain is drawn from a study of blood T cell repertoires in COVID-19. Study-wide background: PBMCs, B-cell-depleted T cells, or T cells provided the cDNA or gDNA that made up the material.

This clone was observed once. Measured with immunoSEQ multiplex PCR; TCRdb has only the in-frame clones, and not every one. The table lists 200,000 or so clones, 70% to 90% of them singletons, with about 6.8% in the top ten. Germline CDR1 MNHEY, CDR2 SMNVEV (reference sequence). CDR3 length: 14 residues. Trimming shortened V by 6 bases and J by 7 bases, and 19 bases separated the two germline ends. This clonotype originated in a woman in her thirties or forties who had recovered from COVID-19. The chain has TRBV27 and TRBJ2-7; D is possibly TRBD1 (6 bases). The sequenced sample was peripheral blood. The DNA for the CDR3 is TGTGCCAGCAGACCGTGGACAGAGGGATGGGAGCAGTACTTC. Its translation is CASRPWTEGWEQYF.